Below, 28 T cell receptor beta chains from the same sample are listed, as sequenced in a study of T cells expressing NK-cell markers (dated by TCRdb to the early 2020s). The library was prepared using 5' RACE. Sequenced on an Illumina HiSeq 2000. TCRdb reprocessed the reads, and each CDR3 protein sequence is entered once, without DNA. The sample table records 400,000 to 450,000 distinct CDR3 sequences. Approximately 7% of the sample belongs to the ten largest clones. The material sequenced was blood T cells: a sorted CD56 or NKG2C T cell subset, CD4+ or CD8+ T cells, or bulk PBMC T cells (not recorded which). These receptors all stem from a woman aged 18-69 years in good health.

CDR3 loop: CASSQDLNTQYF. The rearrangement uses TRBV4-1 and TRBJ2-3. CDR1 is MGHRA, CDR2 YSYEKL, per germline. The CDR3 spans 12 residues.

V is TRBV25-1 and J is TRBJ1-5; there is no DNA to check the TCRdb D call of TRBD1. The length of the CDR3 is 14 residues. CDR1 and CDR2 from the germline V gene are MGHDK and SYGVNS. CDR3 sequence reads: CASGSRDTNQPQHF. The full variable domain, in which reference TRBV25-1 and TRBJ1-5 provide the parts outside the CDR3, is EADIYQTPRYLVIGTGKKITLECSQTMGHDKMYWYQQDPGMELHLIHYSYGVNSTEKGDLSSESTVSRIRTEHFPLTLESARPSHTSQYLCASGSRDTNQPQHFGDGTRLSIL.

This chain joins TRBV13 and TRBJ1-1. The CDR3 sequence is 12 residues long. Germline V gene sequence: CDR1 PRHDT, CDR2 FYEKMQ (reference sequence). CDR3 region: CASNSGDTEAFF.

V and J are TRBV7-9 and TRBJ1-2. The CDR3 has 12 residues. Germline CDR1 is SEHNR and CDR2 is FQNEAQ (reference sequence). CDR3 region: CASRFDEEGYTF.

The J gene is TRBJ2-1, the V gene TRBV29-1; TCRdb outputs TRBD2, but without DNA this stays unchecked. Germline loops: CDR1 SQVTM, CDR2 ANQGSEA. The CDR3 contains 13 residues. This CDR3 is CSAPGLALNEQFF.

V gene TRBV7-3 combines with J gene TRBJ2-1; TCRdb outputs TRBD1, but without DNA this stays unchecked. Germline assignment: CDR1 SGHTA and CDR2 FQGTGA. This CDR3 is built from 17 residues. The CDR3 loop is CASSPGTGGATSGGQFF.

The chain couples TRBV12-3 or TRBV12-4 to TRBJ2-3; TCRdb proposes TRBD1, but this gene call is untestable without DNA. CDR3 length: 14 amino acids. The CDR3 spells CASRTRTGTDTQYF.

V and J are TRBV28 and TRBJ2-2; TCRdb calls TRBD2, which cannot be checked without DNA. This CDR3 comprises 16 residues. The germline V gene has CDR1 MDHEN and CDR2 SYDVKM. The CDR3: CASSLAGGPKIGELFF.

The V and J genes are TRBV6-1 and TRBJ2-2. The CDR3 spans 15 residues. Germline V gene sequence: CDR1 MNHNS, CDR2 SASEGT. This CDR3 reads CASSELSFGAGELFF.

The rearrangement uses TRBV4-1 and TRBJ1-1; TCRdb's D call, TRBD1, is unchecked because there is no DNA. Per germline, CDR1 MGHRA and CDR2 YSYEKL. CDR3 length: 15 amino acids. The CDR3 is CASSQGQGAGTEAFF.

The rearrangement links TRBV7-8 to TRBJ2-7; the D call of TRBD2 rests on TCRdb alone, since no DNA is present to check it. Germline V CDR1 and CDR2: SGHVS, FQNEAQ. This CDR3 is 15 amino acids long. CDR3 sequence reads: CASSLGFSSGYEQYF.

The CDR3: CSALNPQGVQTQYF. This sequence joins TRBV20-1 and TRBJ2-5; the TRBD1 assignment by TCRdb is unverifiable without DNA. The CDR3 length is 14 residues. The V gene's germline CDR1 is DFQATT and CDR2 SNEGSKA (reference sequence).

V gene TRBV5-8 combines with J gene TRBJ1-2. This CDR3 region has 16 residues. Germline CDR1 reads SGHTS; CDR2 reads YDEGEE. CDR3 sequence reads: CASSLAKGTSNYGYTF.

The chain carries TRBV15 and TRBJ2-7; the TCRdb call, TRBD1, lacks DNA for checking. Germline CDR1 and CDR2: LNHNV and YYDKDF (reference sequence). The length of the CDR3 is 15 residues. CDR3 in amino acids: CATSTQYRVEDEQYF. Together with reference TRBV15 and TRBJ2-7, the CDR3 gives the full variable domain: DAMVIQNPRYQVTQFGKPVTLSCSQTLNHNVMYWYQQKSSQAPKLLFHYYDKDFNNEADTPDNFQSRRPNTSFCFLDIRSPGLGDTAMYLCATSTQYRVEDEQYFGPGTRLTVT.

V is TRBV2 and J is TRBJ2-3; checking the TCRdb D call of TRBD2 is not possible without DNA. The CDR3 is 15 residues long. Looked up from germline, CDR1 is SNHLY and CDR2 is FYNNEI. CDR3 residues: CASRTSGSRIDTQYF.

The V and J genes are TRBV7-9 and TRBJ2-1; the TCRdb D gene call, TRBD1, has no DNA to confirm it. CDR3 size: 15 residues. Germline CDR1 is SEHNR and CDR2 is FQNEAQ (reference sequence). CDR3 amino acids: CASSLGRQGSPEQFF.

The V gene is TRBV5-4, the J gene TRBJ2-5; TCRdb's D call of TRBD2 is untestable without DNA. The CDR3 contains 15 residues. Germline V gene lookup returns CDR1 SGHNT and CDR2 YYREEE (reference sequence). CDR3 amino acids: CASSFLRGRQETQYF.

The rearrangement joins TRBV5-1 to TRBJ2-7; TCRdb's D call of TRBD1 is untestable without DNA. Germline assignment: CDR1 SGHRS and CDR2 YFSETQ. The CDR3 contains 15 residues. This chain's CDR3 is CASSLGWGQTYEQYF.

The chain is built from TRBV25-1 and TRBJ2-7; the D call of TRBD2 rests on TCRdb alone, since no DNA is present to check it. The CDR3 is 14 residues long. Germline CDR1 MGHDK, CDR2 SYGVNS. The CDR3 protein is CASSEGLKPYEQYF.

The chain employs TRBV4-3 and TRBJ1-2; as DNA is missing, the TRBD1 call by TCRdb cannot be tested. This CDR3 is built from 15 residues. Germline V gene sequence: CDR1 LGHNA, CDR2 YSLEER. The CDR3 sequence: CASSPRDSSNYGYTF.

This sequence joins TRBV2 and TRBJ2-7; TCRdb lists TRBD1, though no DNA is available to test this call. Germline CDR1 reads SNHLY; CDR2 reads FYNNEI. The CDR3 sequence is 15 residues long. CDR3 sequence: CASRFAGTRVYEQYF. The full variable domain, rest sourced from reference TRBV2 and TRBJ2-7, is EPEVTQTPSHQVTQMGQEVILRCVPISNHLYFYWYRQILGQKVEFLVSFYNNEISEKSEIFDDQFSVERPDGSNFTLKIRSTKLEDSAMYFCASRFAGTRVYEQYFGPGTRLTVT.

J is TRBJ1-2 and V is TRBV14. Per germline, CDR1 SGHDN and CDR2 FVKESK. The CDR3 extends over 13 amino acids. The CDR3 loop is CASSPIQGLGYTF.

V is TRBV19 and J is TRBJ2-5; as DNA is missing, the TRBD1 call by TCRdb cannot be tested. The CDR3 has 16 amino acids. From germline, CDR1 is LNHDA and CDR2 SQIVND (reference sequence). Here the CDR3 reads CASSVMTGTAQETQYF. Full variable domain (missing parts from reference TRBV19 and TRBJ2-5): DGGITQSPKYLFRKEGQNVTLSCEQNLNHDAMYWYRQDPGQGLRLIYYSQIVNDFQKGDIAEGYSVSREKKESFPLTVTSAQKNPTAFYLCASSVMTGTAQETQYFGPGTRLLVL.

The chain combines TRBV6-2 or TRBV6-3 with TRBJ2-1; the TRBD2 assignment by TCRdb is unverifiable without DNA. Germline CDR1 is MNHEY and CDR2 is SVGEGT. The CDR3 consists of 14 residues. CDR3 sequence reads: CASSPGLGFLEQFF.

CDR3 protein: CASSLGQVGYNEQFF. The chain joins TRBV7-3 to TRBJ2-1. Germline loops: CDR1 SGHTA, CDR2 FQGTGA. The CDR3 runs 15 residues. The full variable domain, its missing parts supplied by reference TRBV7-3 and TRBJ2-1, is GAGVSQTPSNKVTEKGKYVELRCDPISGHTALYWYRQSLGQGPEFLIYFQGTGAADDSGLPNDRFFAVRPEGSVSTLKIQRTERGDSAVYLCASSLGQVGYNEQFFGPGTRLTVL.

The CDR3 is CASSQDRGLAGVVGELFF. The rearrangement links TRBV4-2 to TRBJ2-2; absent DNA, TCRdb's TRBD2 call cannot be checked. Germline lookup yields CDR1 LGHNA and CDR2 YNFKEQ. The CDR3 loop spans 18 amino acids.

The rearrangement joins TRBV12-3 or TRBV12-4 to TRBJ1-5; with no DNA, the TCRdb D assignment of TRBD1 cannot be verified. The CDR3 is 15 residues long. CDR3 amino acids: CASSTYRGQTQPQHF.

J is TRBJ1-2 and V is TRBV9; TCRdb designates TRBD1, a call that cannot be tested without DNA. CDR1 is SGDLS and CDR2 is YYNGEE in the germline V gene. There are 14 residues in the CDR3. The CDR3 is CASSVLSRGYGYTF.